This T cell receptor beta chain was documented in a study of cytomegalovirus exposure and HLA in healthy donors. Regarding this clone: Its antigen remains unidentified.

CDR1 is SGHNT and CDR2 is YYREEE in the germline V gene (reference sequence). The CDR3 has 16 amino acids. V lost 4 bases, J lost 5 bases, and 9 bases stayed unmatched. Study-wide findings and caveats: TCR sequences were mostly rare, though some public TCRs occurred in many donors. The classifier was said to identify cytomegalovirus status with high specificity and sensitivity.

Donors likely had unrecorded immune exposures despite being nominally healthy when sampled. PCR amplification relied on 60 Vbeta primers (plus 13 Jbeta primers). Under the authors' procedure: Later, an analysis found roughly 80 million unique TCR beta chains, and approximately 10 million of these were shared. Measured with immunoSEQ multiplex PCR; TCRdb has only the in-frame clones, and not every one. V and J calls and clone size are given by that table; D and trimming were obtained from the DNA. Among fewer than 150,000 clones listed, 60% to 85% were seen once. Sequences were obtained from PBMCs. V is TRBV5-4 and J is TRBJ2-3, with 11 positions matching TRBD2. This sequence originates from a male donor in good health and CMV-seronegative. CDR3 residues: CASSAGTSGLKDTQYF. Written as DNA, the CDR3 is TGTGCCAGCAGCGCCGGGACTAGCGGTTTGAAAGATACGCAGTATTTT.